This passage covers 18 T cell receptor beta chains from one sample sequenced in a study of T-cell reconstitution after alpha-beta-depleted transplantation in children. TCRbeta library construction was performed incorporating unique molecular identifiers. TCRdb redid the calling of the PCR reads with MiXCR, one entry per CDR3 protein. This table holds around 380,000 distinct CDR3 sequences, approximately 10% found once. The material sequenced was PBMCs from the stem cell graft donor, taken from the stem cell graft. The receptors stem from a human donor who donated a stem cell graft to a child with acute myeloid leukemia.

This clonotype was seen ten or more times. The CDR3 protein is CASSSRPDRWTEKLFF. CDR3 DNA: TGCGCCAGCAGCTCGCGGCCTGACAGGTGGACTGAAAAACTGTTTTTT. The chain carries TRBV4-1 and TRBJ1-4, with TRBD1 as a possible D gene (6 bases). Trimming stripped 5 bases from V and 7 bases from J, with 20 bases between. Germline V gene sequence: CDR1 MGHRA, CDR2 YSYEKL. The CDR3 has 16 residues.

This clonotype was detected only a few times. CDR3 bases: TGTGCCAGCAGTTACTCGAACAGCGAGGAGACCCAGTACTTC. It specifies CASSYSNSEETQYF. The V call is TRBV6-5, the J call TRBJ2-5, with D uncertain. Germline CDR1 MNHEY, CDR2 SVGAGI. V dropped 0 bases and J dropped 5 bases, with 10 bases sitting between them. The CDR3 covers 14 residues.

This clonotype was detected only a few times. The chain couples TRBV18 to TRBJ2-5; unclear D gene. The CDR3 has 13 amino acids. V was pared by 3 bases and J by 0 bases, with 5 bases between. CDR1 and CDR2 (germline): KGHSH, LQKENI. CDR3 sequence (DNA): TGTGCCAGCTCACCTTACGACCAAGAGACCCAGTACTTC. Translated, it gives CASSPYDQETQYF.

The chain has TRBV20-1 and TRBJ2-5; D is unclear. The V and J ends lost 1 base and 3 bases respectively, with 3 bases between them. The CDR3 runs to 11 residues. Germline lookup yields CDR1 DFQATT and CDR2 SNEGSKA (reference sequence). The CDR3, as DNA: TGCAGTGCTAGAGTTGAAGAGACCCAGTACTTC. Encoded protein: CSARVEETQYF.

This clonotype was observed a handful of times. V and J are TRBV11-1 and TRBJ2-3, with a possible D match to TRBD2 (6 bases). V gave up 5 bases and J gave up 0 bases, with 21 bases separating them. The CDR3 loop spans 18 amino acids. CDR1 is SGHAT and CDR2 is FQDESV in the germline V gene (reference sequence). The CDR3 spells CASSPDPLARYSTDTQYF. In DNA form, the CDR3 reads TGTGCCAGCAGCCCCGACCCGCTAGCGAGATATAGCACAGATACGCAGTATTTT.

This clonotype has only a few counts. The rearrangement uses TRBV5-1 and TRBJ2-7, with D possibly matching TRBD2 (6 bases). Trimming shortened V by 2 bases and J by 6 bases, and 15 bases separated the two germline ends. Germline assignment: CDR1 SGHRS and CDR2 YFSETQ. This CDR3 region has 14 residues. The DNA of the CDR3 is TGCGCCAGCAGCTTACGACTAGAGGGGCTCGAGCAGTACTTC. Residues: CASSLRLEGLEQYF.

This clonotype was recorded at least ten times. This sequence joins TRBV7-8 and TRBJ1-5, with D possibly matching TRBD1 (5 bases). Trimming took off 5 bases at V and 3 bases at J, with 14 bases between the two ends. The CDR3 has 15 residues. Germline-derived CDR1 and CDR2 are SGHVS and FQNEAQ. CDR3 protein: CASSGRVFYNQPQHF. Written as DNA, the CDR3 is TGTGCCAGCAGCGGCAGGGTTTTTTACAATCAGCCCCAGCATTTT.

This clonotype was detected only a few times. The chain is built from TRBV24-1 and TRBJ1-1; D uncertain. Germline V lookup: CDR1 KGHDR, CDR2 SFDVKD. V was pared by 1 base and J by 1 base, with 9 bases between. The length of the CDR3 is 15 residues. The CDR3 nucleotides read TGTGCCACCAGTGATTTAATGGTAGAGAACACTGAAGCTTTCTTT. Amino acid sequence: CATSDLMVENTEAFF.

The chain is built from TRBV29-1 and TRBJ2-2, with D perhaps matching TRBD2 (6 bases). Trimming took off 7 bases at V and 4 bases at J, with 16 bases between the two ends. The CDR3 length is 14 residues. Germline V gene data show CDR1 as SQVTM and CDR2 as ANQGSEA. The CDR3 region is CSAGAGPATGELFF. CDR3 sequence (DNA): TGCAGCGCCGGTGCGGGGCCGGCCACCGGGGAGCTGTTTTTT.

This clonotype was observed a few times. The J gene is TRBJ1-2, the V gene TRBV3-1; D unresolved. The germline V gene has CDR1 LGHDT and CDR2 YNNKEL (reference sequence). The length of the CDR3 is 13 residues. V was pared by 0 bases and J by 5 bases, with 7 bases between. CDR3 protein: CASSQDRMYGYTF. CDR3 nucleotides: TGTGCCAGCAGCCAAGACAGAATGTATGGCTACACCTTC.

Ten or more counts support this clonotype. The genes are TRBV20-1 and TRBJ2-3; D might be TRBD2 (6 bases). V lost 4 bases to trimming and J lost 4 bases, with 18 bases between them. This CDR3 region has 15 residues. Germline V gene data show CDR1 as DFQATT and CDR2 as SNEGSKA (reference sequence). DNA of the CDR3: TGCAGTGCTATCCTTACGGGAGCCGCACCAGATACGCAGTATTTT. Amino acids: CSAILTGAAPDTQYF.

This clonotype was counted only a few times. The chain has TRBV14 and TRBJ2-7; 9 bases match TRBD1. Germline loops: CDR1 SGHDN, CDR2 FVKESK. The CDR3 totals 24 residues. The V gene end was trimmed by 4 bases and the J gene end by 2 bases; junction bases not matched to a gene: 33. This CDR3 is CASSPYPTGGDLTTPARNPYEQYF. CDR3 nucleotides: TGTGCCAGCAGCCCATATCCGACAGGGGGGGACCTCACTACGCCGGCGCGAAACCCCTACGAGCAGTACTTC.

On this clonotype itself: At one end the junction does not follow the germline gene, possibly because of a read error. For the CDR3, the DNA is TGCAGCGCTGAAGATCCGCCCCGGCTAGCGGGAGGGCCGAGGGTTTCCTACAATGAGCAGTTCTTC. It translates to CSAEDPPRLAGGPRVSYNEQFF. The chain couples TRBV29-1 to TRBJ2-1; TRBD2 matches at 12 bases. Germline loops: CDR1 SQVTM, CDR2 ANQGSEA. This CDR3 contains 22 residues.

This clonotype was observed a few times. The chain couples TRBV6-5 to TRBJ2-1; no clear D. CDR3 length: 10 amino acids. V lost 6 bases, J lost 8 bases, and 5 bases lay in between. Germline-derived CDR1 and CDR2 are MNHEY and SVGAGI. The CDR3 DNA follows: TGTGCCAGCAGAATCGATGAGCAGTTCTTC. This translates into CASRIDEQFF.

This clonotype was detected only a few times. The J gene is TRBJ2-3, the V gene TRBV20-1, with D perhaps TRBD2 (6 bases). V lost 0 bases to trimming and J lost 3 bases, with 16 bases between them. Germline CDR1 is DFQATT and CDR2 is SNEGSKA (reference sequence). The CDR3 has 16 amino acids. CDR3 sequence reads: CSAREPRGFSTDTQYF. The CDR3 DNA reads TGCAGTGCTAGAGAACCCCGGGGGTTTAGTACAGATACGCAGTATTTT.

The chain has TRBV7-2 and TRBJ2-1; D gene uncertain. CDR1 is SGHTA and CDR2 is FQGNSA in the germline V gene. V was pared by 5 bases and J by 0 bases, with 11 bases between. The CDR3 has 15 amino acids. CDR3 loop: CASSRQTLSYNEQFF. CDR3 DNA: TGTGCCAGCAGCAGACAAACTCTCTCCTACAATGAGCAGTTCTTC.

This clonotype was counted between two and nine times. The chain recombines TRBV12-3 or TRBV12-4 with TRBJ2-7; perhaps D is TRBD1 or TRBD2 (5 bases each). V lost 3 bases and J lost 6, with 12 bases in between. The CDR3 loop spans 13 amino acids. CDR3 nucleotide sequence: TGTGCCAGCAGTTTTGGGGGTAGGAGCGAGCAGTACGTC. Translated: CASSFGGRSEQYV.

This clonotype was detected many times. The chain uses TRBV21-1 and TRBJ2-7; the table's D call, TRBD1, was not checked against the DNA. TRBV21-1 is given as a pseudogene. The CDR3 length is 13 residues. The CDR3 nucleotides read TGTGCCGCCAGGGTAGCAGGGGGGTACGAGCAGTACTTC. It encodes CAARVAGGYEQYF.